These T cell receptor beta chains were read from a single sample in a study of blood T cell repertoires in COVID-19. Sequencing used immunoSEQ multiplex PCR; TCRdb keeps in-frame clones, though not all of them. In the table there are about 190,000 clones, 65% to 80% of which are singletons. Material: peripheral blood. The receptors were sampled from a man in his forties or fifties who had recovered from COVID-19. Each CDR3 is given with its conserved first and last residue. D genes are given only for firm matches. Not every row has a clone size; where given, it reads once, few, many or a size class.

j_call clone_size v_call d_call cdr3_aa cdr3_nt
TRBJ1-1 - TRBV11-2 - CASSLAGGFRGTEAFF TGTGCCAGCAGCTTAGCTGGCGGCTTCCGGGGCACTGAAGCTTTCTTT
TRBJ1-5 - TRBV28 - CASTKGGEGLRHQPQHF TGTGCCAGCACCAAGGGGGGGGAGGGATTACGGCATCAGCCCCAGCATTTT
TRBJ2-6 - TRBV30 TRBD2 CAWSVGGRAGANVLTF TGTGCCTGGAGTGTCGGTGGGAGGGCTGGGGCCAACGTCCTGACTTTC
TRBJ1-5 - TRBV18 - CASSLDSNQPQHF TGTGCCAGCTCACTAGATAGCAATCAGCCCCAGCATTTT
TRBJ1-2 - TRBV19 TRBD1 CASSTWTGANYGYTF TGTGCCAGTAGTACCTGGACAGGGGCGAACTATGGCTACACCTTC
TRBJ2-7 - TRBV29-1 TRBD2 CSVSKTSGSHEQYF TGCAGCGTTAGTAAGACTAGCGGGAGTCACGAGCAGTACTTC
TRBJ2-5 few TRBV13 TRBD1 CASSLVTGEETQYF TGTGCCAGCAGCTTAGTGACAGGGGAAGAGACCCAGTACTTC
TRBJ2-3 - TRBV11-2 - CASSPGLLTDTQYF TGTGCCAGCAGCCCTGGACTACTCACAGATACGCAGTATTTT
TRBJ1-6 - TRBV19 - CASSAQGLNSPLHF TGTGCCAGTAGTGCCCAGGGGTTGAATTCACCCCTCCACTTT
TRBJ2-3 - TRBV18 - CASSPMAGSTDTQYF TGTGCCAGCTCACCCATGGCGGGGAGCACAGATACGCAGTATTTT
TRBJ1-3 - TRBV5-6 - CASSFDRGGNTIYF TGTGCCAGCAGCTTTGATCGAGGTGGAAACACCATATATTTT
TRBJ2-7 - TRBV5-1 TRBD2 CASSQSSGSSYEQYF TGCGCCAGCAGCCAATCTAGCGGGAGCTCCTACGAGCAGTACTTC
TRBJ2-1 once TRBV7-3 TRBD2 CASSWGGPPPNEQFF TGTGCCAGCAGCTGGGGAGGGCCGCCGCCCAATGAGCAGTTCTTC
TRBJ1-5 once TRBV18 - CASSSGADQPQHF TGTGCCAGCTCATCTGGGGCGGATCAGCCCCAGCATTTT
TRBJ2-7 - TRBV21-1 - CASSKGTSPYEQYF TGTGCCAGCAGCAAAGGGACTAGCCCTTACGAGCAGTACTTC
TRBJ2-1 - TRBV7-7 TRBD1 CASSRDRTYEQFF TGTGCCAGCAGCCGGGACAGAACATATGAGCAGTTCTTC
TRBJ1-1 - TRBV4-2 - CASSQDRSRGEAFF TGTGCCAGCAGCCAAGATCGTTCCCGAGGTGAAGCTTTCTTT
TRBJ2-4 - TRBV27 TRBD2 CASSPRSLSLAGAKNIQYF TGTGCCAGCAGTCCCCGTTCACTGTCACTAGCGGGGGCCAAAAACATTCAGTACTTC
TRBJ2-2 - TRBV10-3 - CAISERGLNTGELFF TGTGCCATCAGTGAGAGGGGACTGAACACCGGGGAGCTGTTTTTT
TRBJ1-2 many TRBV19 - CASTTPWGRDYGYTF TGTGCCAGTACCACCCCATGGGGGCGAGACTATGGCTACACCTTC
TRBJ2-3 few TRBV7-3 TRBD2 CASSYTGGRPDTQYF TGTGCCAGCAGTTATACGGGAGGGCGACCAGATACGCAGTATTTT
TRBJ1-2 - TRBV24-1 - CATSDSPSSGRHGYTF TGTGCCACCAGTGATTCCCCCTCGTCGGGTAGACATGGCTACACCTTC
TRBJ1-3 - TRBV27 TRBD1 CASSPDRAGNTIYF TGTGCCAGCAGTCCGGACAGGGCTGGAAACACCATATATTTT
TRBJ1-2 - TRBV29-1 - CSVEEGTSAYGYTF TGCAGCGTTGAAGAAGGGACATCCGCCTATGGCTACACCTTC
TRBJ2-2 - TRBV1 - CTSSQPGTRLSGELFF TGCACCAGCAGCCAACCCGGGACTAGATTATCCGGGGAGCTGTTTTTT
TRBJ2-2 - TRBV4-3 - CASSLGHNTGELFF TGCGCCAGCAGCCTGGGCCACAACACCGGGGAGCTGTTTTTT
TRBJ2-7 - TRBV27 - CASSNRGGYYEQYF TGTGCCAGCAGTAATAGGGGGGGATACTACGAGCAGTACTTC
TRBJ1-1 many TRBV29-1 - CSVQKNKNTEAFF TGCAGCGTCCAAAAGAACAAGAACACTGAAGCTTTCTTT
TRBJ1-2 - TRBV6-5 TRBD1 CASSYSDRGNYGYTF TGTGCCAGCAGTTACTCGGACAGGGGGAACTATGGCTACACCTTC
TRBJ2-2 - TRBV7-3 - CASSLTRVVTGELFF TGTGCCAGCAGCTTAACACGGGTAGTTACCGGGGAGCTGTTTTTT
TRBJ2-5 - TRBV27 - CASRATGSAKETQYF TGTGCCAGCAGGGCGACAGGTTCCGCGAAAGAGACCCAGTACTTC
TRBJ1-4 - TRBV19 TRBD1 CASSTDRVFEKLFF TGTGCCAGTAGTACGGACAGGGTGTTTGAAAAACTGTTTTTT
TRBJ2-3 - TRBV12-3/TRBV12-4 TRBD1 CASRDRVADTQYF TGTGCCAGCCGGGACAGGGTCGCAGATACGCAGTATTTT
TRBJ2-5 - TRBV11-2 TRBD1 CASSLGGGDRAETQYF TGTGCCAGCAGCTTAGGGGGTGGGGACAGGGCCGAGACCCAGTACTTC
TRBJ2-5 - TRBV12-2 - CAHSYPGLGKETQYF TGTGCGCATAGCTACCCGGGACTAGGAAAAGAGACCCAGTACTTC
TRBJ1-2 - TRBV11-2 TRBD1 CASSSYRGRDYGYTF TGTGCCAGCAGCTCGTACAGGGGGCGAGACTATGGCTACACCTTC
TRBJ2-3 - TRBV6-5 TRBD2 CASCWTSGRRDTQYF TGTGCCAGCTGCTGGACTAGCGGGAGGAGGGATACGCAGTATTTT
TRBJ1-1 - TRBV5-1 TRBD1 CASTRQGTAFF TGCGCCAGCACCAGACAGGGGACCGCTTTCTTT
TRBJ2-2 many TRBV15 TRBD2 CATSGTSGRAGELFF TGTGCCACCAGCGGGACTAGCGGGAGGGCCGGGGAGCTGTTTTTT
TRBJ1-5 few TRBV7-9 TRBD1 CASSVGTDNQPQHF TGTGCCAGCAGCGTAGGGACAGACAATCAGCCCCAGCATTTT
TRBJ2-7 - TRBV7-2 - CASSLGGGGFYEQYF TGTGCCAGCAGCTTAGGAGGGGGTGGCTTCTACGAGCAGTACTTC
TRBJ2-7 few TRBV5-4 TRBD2 CASSSRLAGPNEQYF TGTGCCAGCAGCTCACGACTAGCGGGACCCAACGAGCAGTACTTC